These 21 T cell receptor beta chains were all obtained from the same sample, sequenced in a study of response to subunit inactivated influenza vaccine. TCRdb re-derived calls from the RT-PCR reads in MiXCR, one entry per CDR3 protein. Of some 570,000 distinct CDR3 sequences in the sample, around 11% are singletons; the top ten hold 9.5% to 11%. The same sample was also used in a study of T cells expressing NK-cell markers. Turning to that study: UMIs were included in TCR beta cDNA generated by 5'RACE template switching.

This material consisted of PBMCs from blood, taken on the day of vaccination. These receptors were collected from a man aged 45-60 years who received an inactivated influenza vaccine.

This clonotype was seen a few times. This sequence joins TRBV12-3 or TRBV12-4 and TRBJ2-1, with TRBD1 identical over 8 bases. V lost 5 bases to trimming and J lost 7 bases; unmatched junction nucleotides: 7. This CDR3 region has 14 residues. CDR3 sequence reads: CASSADDRGNEQFF. DNA of the CDR3: TGTGCCAGCAGTGCAGACGACAGGGGAAATGAGCAGTTCTTC.

This clonotype was counted between two and nine times. The J gene is TRBJ2-1, the V gene TRBV4-1; D possibly corresponds to TRBD1 (7 bases). Germline loops: CDR1 MGHRA, CDR2 YSYEKL. Trimming cost V 1 base and J 3 bases, with 10 bases left between them. The CDR3 sequence is 15 residues long. The CDR3 loop reads CASSQGQGGYNEQFF. In nucleotides, the CDR3 is TGCGCCAGCAGCCAAGGACAGGGAGGCTACAATGAGCAGTTCTTC.

The chain joins TRBV20-1 to TRBJ2-7; D gene unclear. The V gene lost 0 bases and the J gene lost 2 bases, with 11 bases spanning the gap. This CDR3 has 14 amino acids. Germline values: CDR1 DFQATT, CDR2 SNEGSKA (reference sequence). CDR3 sequence: CSARERVSTYEQYF. The CDR3 DNA is TGCAGTGCTAGAGAACGGGTCTCCACCTACGAGCAGTACTTC.

V and J are TRBV12-3 or TRBV12-4 and TRBJ2-7, with 8 bases lining up with TRBD2. This CDR3 is 14 amino acids long. The junction had 3 bases not matched to a gene; V was cut back by 3 bases and J by 2 bases. The CDR3 region has the DNA TGTGCCAGCAGTTTTAGCGGGATCACCTACGAGCAGTACTTC. Encoded protein: CASSFSGITYEQYF.

The chain links TRBV5-6 to TRBJ2-7; D perhaps matches TRBD1 (5 bases). CDR1 SGHDT and CDR2 YYEEEE come from the germline V gene. The CDR3 is 12 amino acids. The V end lost 3 bases, the J end lost 6 bases, and 10 bases lay between the germline ends. CDR3 loop: CASSYRLGEQYF. The CDR3 bases are TGTGCCAGCAGCTACAGGCTAGGCGAGCAGTACTTC.

The chain joins TRBV10-3 to TRBJ2-1; unclear D gene. The V end was cut by 4 bases, the J end by 0 bases, with 10 bases between. Germline V gene lookup returns CDR1 ENHRY and CDR2 SYGVKD. The CDR3 has 15 amino acids. The CDR3 coding sequence is TGTGCCATCAGTGTGGCGGAAGACTCCTACAATGAGCAGTTCTTC. Residues: CAISVAEDSYNEQFF.

The chain couples TRBV20-1 to TRBJ2-3; D is tentatively TRBD1 or TRBD2 (5 bases each). The germline V gene has CDR1 DFQATT and CDR2 SNEGSKA (reference sequence). With 5 bases removed from V and 5 bases from J, the gap between germline ends came to 20 bases. This CDR3 is built from 15 residues. The CDR3 loop reads CSAGGGGTGKDTQYF. In DNA, the CDR3 is TGCAGTGCTGGGGGTGGGGGAACCGGGAAAGATACGCAGTATTTT.

The CDR3 region is CATSARTGNYTEAFF. The CDR3 nucleotides read TGTGCCACCAGTGCCCGCACAGGGAACTACACTGAAGCTTTCTTT. V gene TRBV24-1 combines with J gene TRBJ1-1; D may be TRBD1 (6 bases). This CDR3 has 15 amino acids. The V gene's germline CDR1 is KGHDR and CDR2 SFDVKD. V lost 5 bases, J lost 3 bases, and 15 bases lay in between.

This clonotype was detected a few times. The chain recombines TRBV7-2 with TRBJ2-1; a possible D gene is TRBD2 (6 bases). The CDR3 runs to 16 residues. V was clipped by 1 base and J by 8 bases, with 18 bases between them. CDR1 is SGHTA, CDR2 FQGNSA, per germline. CDR3 DNA: TGTGCCAGCAGCTTAGTGTCGGGGTGGAGGGGTGATGAGCAGTTCTTC. Amino acid sequence: CASSLVSGWRGDEQFF.

The chain has TRBV9 and TRBJ2-3; 7 nucleotides agree with TRBD2. CDR1 and CDR2 (germline): SGDLS, YYNGEE. J was trimmed by 2 bases and V by 1 base; bases with no gene match: 4. This CDR3 has 15 amino acids. This CDR3 is CASSVSLADTDTQYF. The CDR3 DNA reads as TGTGCCAGCAGCGTAAGTCTAGCGGACACAGATACGCAGTATTTT.

This chain joins TRBV20-1 and TRBJ2-2; the D gene is possibly TRBD2 (7 bases). This CDR3 region has 14 residues. Trimming left V 5 bases short and J 5 bases short, with 15 bases between. Germline CDR1 is DFQATT and CDR2 is SNEGSKA (reference sequence). CDR3 sequence (DNA): TGCAGTGCTGGACGGGGGGCGCGTACCGGGGAGCTGTTTTTT. Its protein product is CSAGRGARTGELFF.

This chain uses TRBV28 with TRBJ2-4; D not certain. CDR3 size: 15 residues. The germline CDR1 and CDR2 sequences are MDHEN and SYDVKM. Between the trimmed V and J ends, which lost 2 bases and 0 bases, there was a span of 8 bases. The CDR3 reads CASSLPVIAKNIQYF. The CDR3 bases are TGTGCCAGCAGTTTACCCGTTATAGCCAAAAACATTCAGTACTTC.

This clonotype turned up a few times. V usage is TRBV5-1 and J usage is TRBJ2-5; D is unresolved. CDR3 length equals 14 residues. The V gene lost 3 bases and the J gene lost 0 bases, with 9 bases spanning the gap. In germline, CDR1 is SGHRS, CDR2 YFSETQ. The CDR3 bases are TGCGCCAGCAGCTGGGCAACGTACCAAGAGACCCAGTACTTC. Protein: CASSWATYQETQYF.

This chain links TRBV5-1 with TRBJ2-1; unclear D gene. This CDR3 region has 11 residues. Germline CDR1 is SGHRS and CDR2 is YFSETQ. V was pared by 0 bases and J by 10 bases, with 5 bases between. The CDR3 sequence: CASSLVEEQFF. CDR3 sequence (DNA): TGCGCCAGCAGCTTGGTAGAGGAGCAGTTCTTC.

The chain recombines TRBV12-3 or TRBV12-4 with TRBJ2-5; D unresolved. V lost 2 bases, J lost 3 bases, and 10 bases lay in between. The CDR3 is 14 residues long. CDR3 sequence reads: CASSLMVREETQYF. CDR3 bases: TGTGCCAGCAGTTTAATGGTACGGGAAGAGACCCAGTACTTC.

This clonotype has more than one count but fewer than ten. The chain uses TRBV20-1 and TRBJ2-1; perhaps D is TRBD1 or TRBD2 (5 bases each). The V end was cut by 5 bases, the J end by 4 bases, with 15 bases between. Germline CDR1 reads DFQATT; CDR2 reads SNEGSKA (reference sequence). This CDR3 is 14 amino acids long. The CDR3 spells CSAPALGVYNEQFF. For the CDR3, the DNA is TGCAGTGCTCCCGCCCTGGGGGTTTACAATGAGCAGTTCTTC.

The genes are TRBV11-2 and TRBJ2-3, with D perhaps TRBD2 (6 bases). The CDR3 contains 15 residues. V lost 4 bases and J 0 bases, leaving 11 bases between the germline ends. Germline V gene data show CDR1 as SGHAT and CDR2 as FQNNGV. CDR3: CASSSQRASTDTQYF. CDR3 nucleotides: TGTGCCAGCAGCTCCCAGCGGGCCAGCACAGATACGCAGTATTTT.

The chain is built from TRBV28 and TRBJ2-5, with D perhaps TRBD2 (5 bases). The germline gives CDR1 MDHEN, CDR2 SYDVKM. The CDR3 contains 14 residues. The V gene lost 3 bases and the J gene lost 7 bases, with 15 bases spanning the gap. The CDR3 here is CASSFWVDSGTQYF. The CDR3, as DNA: TGTGCCAGCAGTTTTTGGGTGGACTCCGGGACCCAGTACTTC.

Many counts were recorded for this clonotype. V is TRBV14 and J is TRBJ2-7, with unresolved D. This CDR3 spans 12 amino acids. Per germline, CDR1 SGHDN and CDR2 FVKESK. Trimming removed 4 bases from V and 2 bases from J, with 6 bases in between. Here the CDR3 DNA reads TGTGCCAGCAGCCGAAATGCCTACGAGCAGTACTTC. Translating it yields CASSRNAYEQYF. Using reference TRBV14 and TRBJ2-7 for the parts outside the CDR3, the full variable domain is EAGVTQFPSHSVIEKGQTVTLRCDPISGHDNLYWYRRVMGKEIKFLLHFVKESKQDESGMPNNRFLAERTGGTYSTLKVQPAELEDSGVYFCASSRNAYEQYFGPGTRLTVT.

This clonotype was observed many times. The genes are TRBV5-6 and TRBJ1-5; TRBD1 might be the D (5 bases). In germline, CDR1 is SGHDT, CDR2 YYEEEE. The CDR3 runs 15 residues. V was cut by 1 base and J by 0 bases, with 8 bases left in between. CDR3 region: CASSLYQGSNQPQHF. The CDR3 DNA sequence: TGTGCCAGCAGCTTGTATCAGGGTAGCAATCAGCCCCAGCATTTT.

The chain joins TRBV20-1 to TRBJ2-7; TRBD1 aligns across 9 bases. With 7 bases clipped from V and 2 bases from J, the junction kept 6 bases outside the gene matches. This CDR3 contains 13 residues. CDR1 is DFQATT, CDR2 SNEGSKA, per germline (reference sequence). The CDR3 reads CSGTDRGPYEQYF. CDR3 in DNA: TGCAGTGGGACGGACAGGGGTCCCTACGAGCAGTACTTC.